These 21 T cell receptor beta chains share one sample of origin, sequenced in a study of blood T cell repertoires in COVID-19. The method was immunoSEQ multiplex PCR; TCRdb's version includes in-frame clones alone and lacks a portion of them. The data contain 200,000 to 250,000 clones, around 89% of them singletons. Material: PBMCs or T cells enriched from blood (not recorded which). All receptors derive from a woman under 40 who had recovered from COVID-19.

This clone was counted only a few times. The chain employs TRBV19 and TRBJ1-2; 8 bases align to TRBD1. V lost 5 bases, J lost 7 bases, and 21 bases stayed unmatched. Germline V CDR1 and CDR2: LNHDA, SQIVND (reference sequence). The CDR3 runs 18 residues. The CDR3 spells CASSGGFELRTGRVGYTF. CDR3 nucleotide sequence: TGTGCCAGTAGTGGAGGTTTCGAATTACGGACAGGGAGGGTTGGCTACACCTTC.

With regard to this clone: Given the absence of the conserved phenylalanine or tryptophan at the CDR3 end, a read error is likely. It is unclear where the CDR3 begins or ends on the DNA, so no DNA is shown, and the CDR3 is as TCRdb lists it. The chain recombines TRBV21-1 with TRBJ1-4. TRBV21-1 is described as a pseudogene. The CDR3 spans 12 amino acids, including both terminal residues. Here the CDR3 reads CASSTNGTGGGV.

J is TRBJ1-2 and V is TRBV19, with 9 bases that match TRBD1. V lost 6 bases to trimming and J lost 7 bases; unmatched junction nucleotides: 6. The germline V gene encodes CDR1 LNHDA and CDR2 SQIVND (reference sequence). CDR3 length equals 13 residues. The chain's CDR3 is CASSTGGMGGYTF. As DNA, the CDR3 is TGTGCCAGTAGCACAGGGGGCATGGGTGGCTACACCTTC.

The chain recombines TRBV15 with TRBJ2-2; 9 positions match TRBD2. The CDR3 consists of 17 residues. CDR1 is LNHNV, CDR2 YYDKDF, per germline (reference sequence). The junction had 6 bases not matched to a gene; V was cut back by 0 bases and J by 4 bases. This CDR3 is CATSRDISGSTTGELFF. In DNA, the CDR3 is TGTGCCACCAGCAGAGACATTAGCGGGAGCACCACCGGGGAGCTGTTTTTT.

This clone was counted a single time. J is TRBJ1-6 and V is TRBV5-4, with 10 bases identical to TRBD1. The junction had 3 bases not matched to a gene; V was cut back by 5 bases and J by 4 bases. CDR3 length equals 15 residues. In germline, CDR1 is SGHNT, CDR2 YYREEE (reference sequence). CDR3 loop: CASRSGQGYNSPLHF. CDR3 bases: TGTGCCAGCAGATCGGGACAGGGGTATAATTCACCCCTCCACTTT.

V usage is TRBV28 and J usage is TRBJ1-5; D perhaps matches TRBD1 (6 bases). The germline gives CDR1 MDHEN, CDR2 SYDVKM. V gave up 3 bases and J gave up 5 bases, with 11 bases separating them. The CDR3 sequence is 14 residues long. The chain's CDR3 is CASSFAGVYQPQHF. The DNA for the CDR3 is TGTGCCAGCAGTTTCGCAGGGGTTTATCAGCCCCAGCATTTT.

The chain joins TRBV28 to TRBJ1-1; a weak D match, TRBD1 (6 bases). V dropped 5 bases and J dropped 1 base, with 11 bases sitting between them. The CDR3 is 14 residues long. Per germline, CDR1 MDHEN and CDR2 SYDVKM. CDR3 residues: CASSIQGRNTEAFF. The DNA of the CDR3 is TGTGCCAGCAGTATACAGGGACGGAACACTGAAGCTTTCTTT.

The chain links TRBV27 to TRBJ1-1, with D possibly being TRBD1 (6 bases). The CDR3 spans 13 residues. Trimming shortened V by 1 base and J by 8 bases, and 11 bases separated the two germline ends. The germline gives CDR1 MNHEY, CDR2 SMNVEV (reference sequence). In DNA, the CDR3 is TGTGCCAGCAGTTTATGGGGGGGGGCAGAAGCTTTCTTT. Translation gives CASSLWGGAEAFF.

The chain uses TRBV6-5 and TRBJ1-1; TRBD1 aligns across 8 bases. The CDR3 extends over 15 amino acids. From germline, CDR1 is MNHEY and CDR2 SVGAGI. Germline trimming cut 6 bases from V and 0 bases from J; bases unmatched to any gene: 6. This CDR3 is CASRRDRGMNTEAFF. CDR3 bases: TGTGCCAGCAGAAGAGACAGGGGCATGAACACTGAAGCTTTCTTT.

The CDR3 loop is CASSLGGRALSYEQYF. In nucleotides, the CDR3 is TGTGCCAGCAGTTTAGGGGGGAGGGCCTTATCCTACGAGCAGTACTTC. This sequence joins TRBV28 and TRBJ2-7; TRBD2 agrees at 7 bases. Germline V CDR1 and CDR2: MDHEN, SYDVKM. This CDR3 region has 16 residues. V trimming: 2 bases; J trimming: 1 base; junction bases outside the gene matches: 8.

This sequence joins TRBV20-1 and TRBJ1-3; TRBD1 agrees at 7 bases. The germline V gene encodes CDR1 DFQATT and CDR2 SNEGSKA (reference sequence). The CDR3 is 11 residues long. With 4 bases clipped from V and 16 bases from J, the junction kept 10 bases outside the gene matches. For the CDR3, the DNA is TGCAGTGCTACTGCCACAGGGGCACATTATTTT. As protein: CSATATGAHYF.

The V and J genes are TRBV27 and TRBJ2-6; D might be TRBD1 (6 bases). V lost 3 bases, J lost 0 bases, and 12 bases lay in between. Germline CDR1 MNHEY, CDR2 SMNVEV (reference sequence). This CDR3 is built from 17 residues. The CDR3 spells CASSLTGVLSGANVLTF. CDR3 DNA sequence: TGTGCCAGCAGTTTGACAGGCGTACTCTCTGGGGCCAACGTCCTGACTTTC.

There are a few counts of this clone. This chain joins TRBV20-1 and TRBJ2-7; D may be TRBD1 (5 bases). The CDR3 has 11 residues. V was shortened by 6 bases and J by 3 bases, with 9 bases between the two germline ends. Germline V lookup: CDR1 DFQATT, CDR2 SNEGSKA (reference sequence). CDR3 in DNA: TGCAGTGCCGAAAGGGGCTACGAGCAGTACTTC. Its protein product is CSAERGYEQYF.

The chain links TRBV15 to TRBJ1-4; tentative D call: TRBD1 (6 bases). CDR1 and CDR2 (germline): LNHNV, YYDKDF (reference sequence). The CDR3 contains 15 residues. Trimming cost V 5 bases and J 0 bases, with 10 bases left between them. The CDR3 region has the DNA TGTGCCACCAGCCGCAGGGGTGCAACTAATGAAAAACTGTTTTTT. It codes for CATSRRGATNEKLFF.

In this sample, this clone turned up once. V is TRBV19 and J is TRBJ2-2; TRBD2 matches at 11 bases. In germline, CDR1 is LNHDA, CDR2 SQIVND (reference sequence). With V trimmed by 3 bases and J by 1 base, 7 bases remained unmatched. The CDR3 extends over 18 amino acids. The CDR3 DNA is TGTGCCAGTAGTATCACTAGCGGGGGTGTTCTGAACACCGGGGAGCTGTTTTTT. This sequence encodes CASSITSGGVLNTGELFF.

The chain combines TRBV18 with TRBJ2-7; tentatively, D is TRBD2 (5 bases). The CDR3 loop spans 16 amino acids. Germline CDR1 KGHSH, CDR2 LQKENI. V lost 1 base and J lost 1, with 14 bases in between. The CDR3 region is CASSPLAGLVSYEQYF. The CDR3 bases are TGTGCCAGCTCACCACTGGCGGGTTTAGTTTCCTACGAGCAGTACTTC.

The chain employs TRBV19 and TRBJ2-1, with D perhaps matching TRBD2 (5 bases). Germline-derived CDR1 and CDR2 are LNHDA and SQIVND (reference sequence). This CDR3 comprises 17 residues. Trimming pared 3 bases from V and 1 base from J, leaving 16 bases between. CDR3 residues: CASSIRGRGPSYNEQFF. The CDR3 nucleotides are TGTGCCAGTAGTATCCGCGGGCGCGGCCCTTCCTACAATGAGCAGTTCTTC.

This clone was detected only a few times. The V gene is TRBV28, the J gene TRBJ1-2; 8 bases align to TRBD1. This CDR3 region has 13 residues. J gave up 6 bases and V 6 bases, and 6 bases lay outside the gene matches. Germline assignment: CDR1 MDHEN and CDR2 SYDVKM. CDR3 nucleotide sequence: TGTGCCAGCAGCGCCGGGACAGGTCATGGCTACACCTTC. As protein: CASSAGTGHGYTF.

The V call is TRBV9, the J call TRBJ2-1; D is perhaps TRBD2 (6 bases). The CDR3 extends over 16 amino acids. Trimming took 0 bases from V and 3 from J, leaving 13 bases between them. Germline CDR1 is SGDLS and CDR2 is YYNGEE. CDR3 amino acids: CASSVASGVSYNEQFF. CDR3 in DNA: TGTGCCAGCAGCGTAGCGTCGGGAGTCAGCTACAATGAGCAGTTCTTC.

V is TRBV6-2 or TRBV6-3 and J is TRBJ1-5; 8 positions agree with TRBD1. The germline V gene encodes CDR1 MNHEY and CDR2 SVGEGT. This CDR3 spans 19 amino acids. J lost 2 bases, V lost 0 bases, and 12 bases had no gene match. CDR3 amino acids: CASSYSDRAAPWGNQPQHF. In nucleotides, the CDR3 is TGTGCCAGCAGTTACTCGGACAGGGCCGCCCCCTGGGGCAATCAGCCCCAGCATTTT.

This clone was counted once. The CDR3 loop is CASSSSISTGEAFF. CDR3 coding DNA: TGTGCCAGCAGCTCAAGTATATCGACAGGGGAAGCTTTCTTT. The V and J genes are TRBV5-4 and TRBJ1-1; 7 positions agree with TRBD1. Germline loops: CDR1 SGHNT, CDR2 YYREEE (reference sequence). The length of the CDR3 is 14 residues. The J segment lost 8 bases and the V segment lost 3 bases, leaving 10 bases of the junction unmatched.